This T cell receptor beta chain was documented in a study of blood T cell repertoires in COVID-19. Only one count was recorded for this clone. Generated by immunoSEQ multiplex PCR, the TCRdb table keeps only in-frame clones and is missing some. Here the sample spans 300,000 or so clones, approximately 86% being singletons. Per germline, CDR1 KGHSH and CDR2 LQKENI. The V and J ends lost 3 bases and 2 bases respectively, with 10 bases between them. This CDR3 has 14 amino acids. The sample comprised peripheral blood. The chain carries TRBV18 and TRBJ1-2; no definite D call. The TCR comes from a woman in her forties or fifties with active or convalescent COVID-19. CDR3 nucleotides: TGTGCCAGCTCACCGTCCAACTTCAACTATGGCTACACCTTC. Protein sequence: CASSPSNFNYGYTF.